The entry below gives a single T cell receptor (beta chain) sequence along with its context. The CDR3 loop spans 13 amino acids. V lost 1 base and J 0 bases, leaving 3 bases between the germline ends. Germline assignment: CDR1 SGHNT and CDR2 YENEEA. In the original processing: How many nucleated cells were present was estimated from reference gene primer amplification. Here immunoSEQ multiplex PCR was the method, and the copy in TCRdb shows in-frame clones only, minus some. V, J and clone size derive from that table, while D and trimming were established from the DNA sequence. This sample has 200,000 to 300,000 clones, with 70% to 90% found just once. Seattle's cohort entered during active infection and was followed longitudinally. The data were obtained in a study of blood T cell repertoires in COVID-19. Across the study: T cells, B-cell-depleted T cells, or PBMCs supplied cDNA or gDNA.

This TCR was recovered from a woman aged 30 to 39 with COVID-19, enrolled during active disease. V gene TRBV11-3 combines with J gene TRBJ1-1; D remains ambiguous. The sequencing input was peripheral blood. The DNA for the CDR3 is TGTGCCAGCAGCTTAGTTATGAACACTGAAGCTTTCTTT. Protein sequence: CASSLVMNTEAFF.